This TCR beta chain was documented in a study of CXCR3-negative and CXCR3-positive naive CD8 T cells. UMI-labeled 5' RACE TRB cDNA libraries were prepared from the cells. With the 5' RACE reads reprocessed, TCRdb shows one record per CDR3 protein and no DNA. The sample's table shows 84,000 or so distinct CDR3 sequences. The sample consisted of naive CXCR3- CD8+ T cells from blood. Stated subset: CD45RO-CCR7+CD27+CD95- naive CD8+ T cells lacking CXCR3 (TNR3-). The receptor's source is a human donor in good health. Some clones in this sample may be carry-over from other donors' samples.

This CDR3 reads CASSFTDRGGNNEQFF. The V call is TRBV28, the J call TRBJ2-1; TCRdb picks TRBD1, but there is no DNA to check that call. There are 16 residues in the CDR3. CDR1 and CDR2 from the germline V gene are MDHEN and SYDVKM.